Presented here are 19 T cell receptor beta chains from one specimen sequenced in a study of cytomegalovirus exposure and HLA in healthy donors (dated by TCRdb to between 2016 and 2019). The library was obtained by the immunoSEQ multiplex PCR assay. The multiplex PCR relied on a mix of 60 forward primers for TCR Vbeta segments and 13 reverse primers for TCR Jbeta segments. Drawn from immuneACCESS, this table holds only the in-frame rearrangements with V and J called that TCRdb kept. Clones are partly lost; checked studies trace under half to an unresolved V gene and leave the rest unexplained. The sample profile shows roughly 300,000 clones; roughly 85% of them were found once. Clones ranked in the top ten supply about 4% of the sample. The sample comprised PBMCs. The receptors originated from a middle-aged man in good health and CMV-seropositive.

The rearrangement links TRBV18 to TRBJ1-2; the D is unclear. This CDR3 comprises 12 residues. Trimming shortened V by 11 bases and J by 8 bases, and 18 bases separated the two germline ends. Germline CDR1 is KGHSH and CDR2 is LQKENI. The DNA of the CDR3 is TGTGCCGGCTTCACCGGAGGAAGGGGCTACACCTTC. This codes for CAGFTGGRGYTF.

The chain combines TRBV6-5 with TRBJ2-1; the match to TRBD2 covers 8 bases. This CDR3 spans 15 amino acids. With V trimmed by 8 bases and J by 7 bases, 13 bases remained unmatched. Germline loops: CDR1 MNHEY, CDR2 SVGAGI. Here the CDR3 reads CASQSPGLAGNEQFF. The CDR3 DNA is TGTGCCAGCCAAAGTCCCGGACTAGCTGGAAATGAGCAGTTCTTC.

This clone is a singleton in its sample. The chain is built from TRBV2 and TRBJ1-2; 7 bases map to TRBD1. The germline V gene has CDR1 SNHLY and CDR2 FYNNEI. The CDR3 loop spans 14 amino acids. The trim removed 5 bases at V and 4 bases at J, leaving 7 bases unmatched. CDR3 bases: TGTGCCAGCAGTTTGAACAGGGGTAGCTATGGCTACACCTTC. It specifies CASSLNRGSYGYTF.

V and J are TRBV27 and TRBJ2-7; TRBD2 matches at 7 bases. Looked up from germline, CDR1 is MNHEY and CDR2 is SMNVEV (reference sequence). There are 15 residues in the CDR3. V shed 5 bases and J 4 bases; nucleotides not matched to a gene: 11. The CDR3 sequence: CASSRQAGMRYEQYF. As DNA, the CDR3 is TGTGCCAGCAGTCGCCAAGCGGGAATGAGGTACGAGCAGTACTTC.

This chain links TRBV15 with TRBJ2-1, with D possibly TRBD1 on 6 matching bases. Germline CDR1 is LNHNV and CDR2 is YYDKDF (reference sequence). V shed 0 bases and J shed 2 bases, with 8 bases lying between them. This CDR3 is built from 15 residues. The DNA of the CDR3 is TGTGCCACCAGCAGAGACAGGGGTGCCTACAATGAGCAGTTCTTC. This encodes CATSRDRGAYNEQFF.

In its sample, this clone was seen once. This sequence joins TRBV29-1 and TRBJ1-1; tentatively, D is TRBD1 (5 bases). V lost 6 bases to trimming and J lost 1 base, with 18 bases between them. The CDR3 has 15 amino acids. Germline-derived CDR1 and CDR2 are SQVTM and ANQGSEA. The CDR3 coding sequence is TGCAGCGTGGGGGGGGAGGGGATCGGGAACACTGAAGCTTTCTTT. This encodes CSVGGEGIGNTEAFF.

The V call is TRBV5-4, the J call TRBJ1-1; D uncertain. This CDR3 region has 13 residues. CDR1 is SGHNT, CDR2 YYREEE, per germline (reference sequence). Trimming removed 9 bases at V and 1 base at J, with 13 bases between. The CDR3 protein is CATSSRRNTEAFF. CDR3 coding DNA: TGTGCCACCTCTAGTAGGAGGAACACTGAAGCTTTCTTT.

The chain combines TRBV5-4 with TRBJ2-7; 8 bases match TRBD1. V gave up 4 bases and J gave up 3 bases; unmatched junction bases: 6. The CDR3 is 14 residues long. The germline V gene encodes CDR1 SGHNT and CDR2 YYREEE (reference sequence). CDR3 in DNA: TGTGCCAGCAGCCGTGGACAGGGCGGCTACGAGCAGTACTTC. Its protein product is CASSRGQGGYEQYF.

This rearrangement joins TRBV28 to TRBJ2-7; TRBD1 agrees at 9 bases. This CDR3 contains 16 residues. After removal of 3 bases from V and 4 bases from J, the junction contained 10 bases not matched to a gene. CDR1 is MDHEN, CDR2 SYDVKM, per germline. The CDR3 spells CASSFVTGGSLYEQYF. The CDR3 bases are TGTGCCAGCAGTTTCGTGACAGGGGGAAGTCTATACGAGCAGTACTTC.

The J gene is TRBJ1-2, the V gene TRBV7-2; a possible D gene is TRBD1 (5 bases). The CDR3 length is 17 residues. Trimming cost V 0 bases and J 5 bases, with 19 bases left between them. The germline CDR1 and CDR2 sequences are SGHTA and FQGNSA. The CDR3 region has the DNA TGTGCCAGCAGCTTAGCGGGAGGTTTGGGGCGGCCGTATGGCTACACCTTC. This translates into CASSLAGGLGRPYGYTF.

The rearrangement joins TRBV9 to TRBJ2-5, with 12 nucleotides matching TRBD2. Trimming took 0 bases from V and 5 from J; bases not matched to a gene: 14. The CDR3 runs to 19 residues. Germline-derived CDR1 and CDR2 are SGDLS and YYNGEE. The CDR3, as DNA: TGTGCCAGCAGCGTAGGGGCTAGCGGGAGGGACTTATCGCTGGAGACCCAGTACTTC. Encoded protein: CASSVGASGRDLSLETQYF.

V gene TRBV7-2 combines with J gene TRBJ2-1; 12 bases are a match to TRBD1. There are 14 residues in the CDR3. Germline CDR1 and CDR2: SGHTA and FQGNSA. V dropped 4 bases and J dropped 6; count of bases not matched to a gene: 1. The CDR3 bases are TGTGCCAGCAGCTGGGACAGGGGGCCCAATGAGCAGTTCTTC. Residues: CASSWDRGPNEQFF.

This chain uses TRBV7-9 with TRBJ2-3; D not resolved. The V and J ends lost 2 bases and 4 bases respectively, with 7 bases between them. Germline CDR1 is SEHNR and CDR2 is FQNEAQ (reference sequence). This CDR3 comprises 13 residues. The CDR3 region is CASSLRPADTQYF. CDR3 DNA sequence: TGTGCCAGCAGCTTACGTCCAGCAGATACGCAGTATTTT.

V gene TRBV6-5 combines with J gene TRBJ1-1, with D possibly matching TRBD1 (5 bases). Germline CDR1 is MNHEY and CDR2 is SVGAGI. This CDR3 spans 14 amino acids. The V gene lost 2 bases and the J gene lost 4 bases, with 11 bases spanning the gap. Here the CDR3 DNA reads TGTGCCAGCAGTTACGAGCGGGGCTCCACTGAAGCTTTCTTT. Translating gives CASSYERGSTEAFF.

The V and J genes are TRBV7-8 and TRBJ2-5; D call uncertain. Deletions cut 3 bases from V and 2 bases from J, with 4 bases between. The length of the CDR3 is 12 residues. CDR1 is SGHVS, CDR2 FQNEAQ, per germline. DNA of the CDR3: TGTGCCAGCAGCTTCTCGCAAGAGACCCAGTACTTC. It is translated as CASSFSQETQYF.

The rearrangement joins TRBV4-3 to TRBJ2-3, with D unresolved. Germline lookup yields CDR1 LGHNA and CDR2 YSLEER. This CDR3 has 15 residues. The V end was cut by 0 bases, the J end by 2 bases, with 9 bases between. The CDR3 DNA follows: TGCGCCAGCAGCCAAGACTACTACTTCACAGATACGCAGTATTTT. It translates to CASSQDYYFTDTQYF.

The chain employs TRBV5-1 and TRBJ1-1, with D unresolved. V was trimmed by 2 bases and J by 1 base, leaving 6 bases between them. CDR1 and CDR2 from the germline V gene are SGHRS and YFSETQ. CDR3 length: 13 amino acids. The CDR3 DNA reads as TGCGCCAGCAGCTTCGAAGCGAACACTGAAGCTTTCTTT. Amino acids: CASSFEANTEAFF.

The chain employs TRBV9 and TRBJ2-7, with TRBD2 matching over 15 bases. The length of the CDR3 is 15 residues. Germline CDR1 is SGDLS and CDR2 is YYNGEE. Unmatched junction bases numbered 4, after V lost 3 bases and J lost 6 bases. Written as DNA, the CDR3 is TGTGCCAGCAGCGGGACTAGCGGGAGGGCAGGCGAGCAGTACTTC. This codes for CASSGTSGRAGEQYF.

The rearrangement links TRBV27 to TRBJ1-5; D is ambiguous. CDR3 length: 16 residues. Germline CDR1 reads MNHEY; CDR2 reads SMNVEV (reference sequence). V lost 2 bases, J lost 0 bases, and 11 bases lay in between. The CDR3: CASSLNVLYSNQPQHF. Written as DNA, the CDR3 is TGTGCCAGCAGTTTAAATGTCCTGTATAGCAATCAGCCCCAGCATTTT.